Listed here are 5 T cell receptor beta chains from one sample, sequenced in a study of blood T cell repertoires in COVID-19 (TCRdb year 2020). The protocol used for the library was the immunoSEQ multiplex PCR assay. Drawn from immuneACCESS, this table holds only the in-frame rearrangements with V and J called that TCRdb kept. Clones are partly lost; checked studies trace under half to an unresolved V gene and leave the rest unexplained. The sample table records over 50,000 clones; about 90% of these occur just once. The ten top clones hold about 7.3% of the sample. Sequencing input: peripheral blood. These TCRs come from a woman aged 60-75 years with active or convalescent COVID-19.

This chain uses TRBV6-5 with TRBJ2-3; 8 bases are a match to TRBD1. This CDR3 contains 14 residues. Losses at the gene ends were 4 bases for V and 3 bases for J; bases not matched to a gene: 3. CDR1 is MNHEY, CDR2 SVGAGI, per germline. This CDR3 reads CASSWTGKTDTQYF. The CDR3 nucleotides are TGTGCCAGCAGTTGGACAGGGAAAACAGATACGCAGTATTTT.

The chain carries TRBV5-1 and TRBJ2-1; D gene unclear. Germline CDR1 and CDR2: SGHRS and YFSETQ. There are 14 residues in the CDR3. Trimming took off 0 bases at V and 4 bases at J, with 8 bases between the two ends. The chain's CDR3 is CASSLDRAYNEQFF. The CDR3 DNA follows: TGCGCCAGCAGCTTGGATCGAGCGTACAATGAGCAGTTCTTC.

The J gene is TRBJ2-3, the V gene TRBV9; 13 nucleotides agree with TRBD2. V lost 3 bases, J lost 1 base, and 8 bases stayed unmatched. The CDR3 consists of 18 residues. Looked up from germline, CDR1 is SGDLS and CDR2 is YYNGEE. CDR3 coding DNA: TGTGCCAGCAGCGAGACTAGCGGGAGGACCATCGGCACAGATACGCAGTATTTT. It is translated as CASSETSGRTIGTDTQYF.

The chain employs TRBV9 and TRBJ2-1; 10 positions agree with TRBD2. CDR1 is SGDLS, CDR2 YYNGEE, per germline. The junction had 2 bases not matched to a gene; V was cut back by 3 bases and J by 2 bases. The CDR3 spans 15 residues. Written as DNA, the CDR3 is TGTGCCAGCAGCGCCAGCGGGAGGGCCTACAATGAGCAGTTCTTC. This translates into CASSASGRAYNEQFF. The whole variable domain, filled in from reference TRBV9 and TRBJ2-1, reads DSGVTQTPKHLITATGQRVTLRCSPRSGDLSVYWYQQSLDQGLQFLIQYYNGEERAKGNILERFSAQQFPDLHSELNLSSLELGDSALYFCASSASGRAYNEQFFGPGTRLTVL.

This clone was counted a few times. This chain connects TRBV29-1 to TRBJ1-2; 10 nucleotides agree with TRBD1. The V and J ends lost 3 bases and 8 bases, in that order; junction bases with no gene match: 3. The length of the CDR3 is 12 residues. Germline V gives CDR1 SQVTM, CDR2 ANQGSEA. The CDR3 spells CSVEGQGSGYTF. The CDR3, as DNA: TGCAGCGTTGAGGGACAGGGGAGCGGCTACACCTTC.